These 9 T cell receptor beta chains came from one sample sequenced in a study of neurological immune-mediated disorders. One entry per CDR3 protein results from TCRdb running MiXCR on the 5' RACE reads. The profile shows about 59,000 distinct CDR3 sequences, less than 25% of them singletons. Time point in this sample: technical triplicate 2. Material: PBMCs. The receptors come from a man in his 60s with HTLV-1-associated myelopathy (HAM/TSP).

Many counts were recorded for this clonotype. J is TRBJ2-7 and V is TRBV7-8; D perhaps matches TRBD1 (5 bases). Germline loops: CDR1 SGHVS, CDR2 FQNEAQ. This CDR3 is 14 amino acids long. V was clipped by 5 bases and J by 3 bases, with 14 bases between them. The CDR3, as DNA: TGTGCCAGCAGCGTAAGTGACAGAGACTACGAGCAGTACTTC. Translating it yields CASSVSDRDYEQYF.

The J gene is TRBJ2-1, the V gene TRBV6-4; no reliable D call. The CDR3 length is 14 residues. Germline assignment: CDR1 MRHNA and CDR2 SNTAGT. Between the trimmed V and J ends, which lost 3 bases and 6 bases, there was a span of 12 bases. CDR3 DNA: TGTGCCAGCAGTGAAATGCGAGAATCCAATGAGCAGTTCTTC. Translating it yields CASSEMRESNEQFF.

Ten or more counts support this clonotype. CDR3 sequence: CASSIQSGNEQFF. Here the CDR3 DNA reads TGCGCCAGCAGCATACAGAGCGGGAATGAGCAGTTCTTC. The chain uses TRBV5-1 and TRBJ2-1; tentatively, D is TRBD2 (6 bases). Germline CDR1 is SGHRS and CDR2 is YFSETQ. CDR3 size: 13 residues. V gave up 4 bases and J gave up 7 bases, with 12 bases separating them.

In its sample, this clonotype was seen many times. The CDR3 DNA reads as TGTGCCAGCAGCTCCTTCGGACAGCTTAGCAATCAGCCCCAGCATTTT. This gives the protein CASSSFGQLSNQPQHF. The V call is TRBV6-6, the J call TRBJ1-5; the D gene is possibly TRBD1 (6 bases). V lost 6 bases and J lost 0, with 15 bases in between. The CDR3 consists of 16 residues. Germline loops: CDR1 MNHNY, CDR2 SVGAGI (reference sequence).

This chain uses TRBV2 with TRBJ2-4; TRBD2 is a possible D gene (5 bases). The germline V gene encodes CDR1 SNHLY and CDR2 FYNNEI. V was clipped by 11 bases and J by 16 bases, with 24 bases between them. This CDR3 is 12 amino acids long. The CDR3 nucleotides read TGTGCCGGCGGTGAAAGTACTCGGGAAGAATACTTC. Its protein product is CAGGESTREEYF.

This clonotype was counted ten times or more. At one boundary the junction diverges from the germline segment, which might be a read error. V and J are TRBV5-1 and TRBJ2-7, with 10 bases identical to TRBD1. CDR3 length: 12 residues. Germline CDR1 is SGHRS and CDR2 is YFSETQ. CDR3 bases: TGCGCCAGCAGTTCGACAGGGGGCACGGGATCCTTC. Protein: CASSSTGGTGSF.

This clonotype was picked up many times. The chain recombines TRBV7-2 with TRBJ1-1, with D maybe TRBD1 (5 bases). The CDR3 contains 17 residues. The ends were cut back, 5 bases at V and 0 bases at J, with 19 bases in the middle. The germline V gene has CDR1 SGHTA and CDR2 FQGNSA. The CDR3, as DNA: TGTGCCAGCAGCCCACGACGACAGTGGGGCATGAACACTGAAGCTTTCTTT. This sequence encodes CASSPRRQWGMNTEAFF.

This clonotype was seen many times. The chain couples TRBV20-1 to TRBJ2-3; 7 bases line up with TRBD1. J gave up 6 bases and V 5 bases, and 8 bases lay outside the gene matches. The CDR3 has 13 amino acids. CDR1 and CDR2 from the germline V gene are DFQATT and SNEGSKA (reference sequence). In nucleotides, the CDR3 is TGCAGTGCTGACCCTACGACAGGGGATACGCAGTATTTT. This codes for CSADPTTGDTQYF.

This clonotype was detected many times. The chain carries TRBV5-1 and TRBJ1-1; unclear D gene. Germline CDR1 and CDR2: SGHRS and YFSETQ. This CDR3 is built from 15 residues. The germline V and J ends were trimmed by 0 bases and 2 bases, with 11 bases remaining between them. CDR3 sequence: CASSLDPSVNTEAFF. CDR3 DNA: TGCGCCAGCAGCTTGGATCCGTCGGTCAACACTGAAGCTTTCTTT.